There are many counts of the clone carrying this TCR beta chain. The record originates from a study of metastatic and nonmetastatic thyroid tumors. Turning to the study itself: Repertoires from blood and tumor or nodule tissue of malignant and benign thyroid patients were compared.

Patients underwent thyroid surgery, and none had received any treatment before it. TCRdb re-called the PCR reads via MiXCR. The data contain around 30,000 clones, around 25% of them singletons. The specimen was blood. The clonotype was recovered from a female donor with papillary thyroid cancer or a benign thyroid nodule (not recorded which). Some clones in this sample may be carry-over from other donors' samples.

The CDR3 is CSASQGETEAFF. The CDR3 nucleotides read TGCAGTGCTAGCCAGGGGGAAACTGAAGCTTTCTTT. This sequence joins TRBV20-1 and TRBJ1-1; 7 bases fit TRBD1. The germline V gene encodes CDR1 DFQATT and CDR2 SNEGSKA (reference sequence). This CDR3 has 12 amino acids. The junction had 3 bases not matched to a gene; V was cut back by 3 bases and J by 5 bases.